The present T cell receptor (beta chain) was sequenced within a study of T cell responses to AZD1222 COVID-19 vaccine. Study conclusions and caveats: Across the whole spike, CD4 TCRs peaked at regions 160-218 and 743-854. There were repertoire samples only from the period after the peak T cell response.

Notes on this clone: As yet, its antigen is unknown.

Sequencing used immunoSEQ multiplex PCR; TCRdb keeps in-frame clones, though not all of them. The table records around 120,000 clones, about nine tenths of them present only once. The V end was cut by 9 bases, the J end by 0 bases, with 16 bases between. This CDR3 has 15 amino acids. The sample in question was peripheral blood, obtained on day 0 of AZD1222 vaccination. The receptor's source is an adult in good health. The gene calls are TRBV23-1 and TRBJ2-3; D possibly corresponds to TRBD1 (6 bases). TRBV23-1 is an ORF; its function is uncertain. CDR3 sequence (DNA): TGCGCCAGTCGAGGGTCCGGGACAAGCACAGATACGCAGTATTTT. This sequence encodes CASRGSGTSTDTQYF.